Only a few counts were recorded for the clone carrying this T cell receptor (beta chain). No antigen is known for it. The CDR3 is made up of 13 amino acids. V lost 5 bases, J lost 3 bases, and 7 bases lay in between. Germline lookup yields CDR1 KGHSH and CDR2 LQKENI. The sample comes from a study of OX40 agonist ivuxolimab in advanced cancers. Repertoires were generated with immunoSEQ multiplex PCR, while TCRdb's copy carries only in-frame clones and drops some. Of about 73,000 clones in the sample, roughly 90% were seen once. Notes on the study in general: Clonal expansion was among the lowest in partial responders at 0.1-3.0 mg/kg, especially CD8+.

Sequenced here: CD4+ or CD8+ T cells sorted from blood, sampled in a trial of the OX40 agonist ivuxolimab. The chain combines TRBV18 with TRBJ1-4; D is perhaps TRBD1 (5 bases). This sequence was found in an adult with an advanced solid tumor such as melanoma, head and neck, liver or kidney cancer. CDR3 loop: CASSRGPNEKLFF. In DNA, the CDR3 is TGTGCCAGCTCAAGGGGCCCTAATGAAAAACTGTTTTTT.